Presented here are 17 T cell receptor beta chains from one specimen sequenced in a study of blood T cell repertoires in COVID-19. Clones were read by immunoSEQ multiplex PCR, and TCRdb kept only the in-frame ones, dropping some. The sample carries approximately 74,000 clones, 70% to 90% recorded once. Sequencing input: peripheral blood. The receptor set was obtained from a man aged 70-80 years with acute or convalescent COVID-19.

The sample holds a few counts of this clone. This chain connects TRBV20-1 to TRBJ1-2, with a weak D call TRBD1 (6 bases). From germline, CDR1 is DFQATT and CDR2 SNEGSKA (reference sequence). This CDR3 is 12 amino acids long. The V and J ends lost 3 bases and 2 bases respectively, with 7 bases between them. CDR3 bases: TGCAGTGCTAGTGGACAGAACTATGGCTACACCTTC. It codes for CSASGQNYGYTF.

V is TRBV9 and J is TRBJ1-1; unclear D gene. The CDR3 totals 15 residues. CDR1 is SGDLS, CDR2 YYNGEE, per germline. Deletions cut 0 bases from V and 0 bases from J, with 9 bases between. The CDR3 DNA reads TGTGCCAGCAGCGTAGAAATGGCAATGAACACTGAAGCTTTCTTT. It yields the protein CASSVEMAMNTEAFF.

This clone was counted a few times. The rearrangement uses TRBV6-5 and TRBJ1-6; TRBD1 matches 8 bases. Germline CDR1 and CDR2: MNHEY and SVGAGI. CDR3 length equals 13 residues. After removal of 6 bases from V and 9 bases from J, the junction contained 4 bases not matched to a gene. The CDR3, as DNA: TGTGCCAGCAGGACAGGGGATACTTCACCCCTCCACTTT. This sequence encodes CASRTGDTSPLHF.

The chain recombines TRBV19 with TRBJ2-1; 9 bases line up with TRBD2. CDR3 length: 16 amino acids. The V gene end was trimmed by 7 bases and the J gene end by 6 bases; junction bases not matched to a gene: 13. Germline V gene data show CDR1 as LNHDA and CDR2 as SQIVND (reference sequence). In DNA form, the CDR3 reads TGTGCCAGTAAACTCGCGGGGGGGCCGATCCCCAATGAGCAGTTCTTC. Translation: CASKLAGGPIPNEQFF.

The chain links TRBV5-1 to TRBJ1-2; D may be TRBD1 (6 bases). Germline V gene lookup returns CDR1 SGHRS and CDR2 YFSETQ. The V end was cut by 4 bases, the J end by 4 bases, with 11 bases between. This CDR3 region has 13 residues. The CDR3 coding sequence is TGCGCCAGCAGCCCACAGGGTGGCTATGGCTACACCTTC. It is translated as CASSPQGGYGYTF. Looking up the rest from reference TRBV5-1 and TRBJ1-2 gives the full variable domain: KAGVTQTPRYLIKTRGQQVTLSCSPISGHRSVSWYQQTPGQGLQFLFEYFSETQRNKGNFPGRFSGRQFSNSRSEMNVSTLELGDSALYLCASSPQGGYGYTFGSGTRLTVV.

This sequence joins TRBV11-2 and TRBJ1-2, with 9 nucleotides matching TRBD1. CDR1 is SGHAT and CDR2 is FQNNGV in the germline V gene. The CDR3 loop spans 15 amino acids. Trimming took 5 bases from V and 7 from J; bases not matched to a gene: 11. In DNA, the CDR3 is TGTGCCAGCAGCCAAGGACAGGGGCCTGCAGGTGGCTACACCTTC. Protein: CASSQGQGPAGGYTF. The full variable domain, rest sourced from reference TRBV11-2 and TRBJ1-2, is EAGVAQSPRYKIIEKRQSVAFWCNPISGHATLYWYQQILGQGPKLLIQFQNNGVVDDSQLPKDRFSAERLKGVDSTLKIQPAKLEDSAVYLCASSQGQGPAGGYTFGSGTRLTVV.

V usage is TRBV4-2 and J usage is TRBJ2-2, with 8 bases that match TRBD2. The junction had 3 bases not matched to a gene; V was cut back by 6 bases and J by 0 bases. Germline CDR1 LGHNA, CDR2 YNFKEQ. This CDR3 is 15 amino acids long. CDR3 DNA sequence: TGTGCCAGCAGATCGGGACTAGCGAACACCGGGGAGCTGTTTTTT. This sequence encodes CASRSGLANTGELFF.

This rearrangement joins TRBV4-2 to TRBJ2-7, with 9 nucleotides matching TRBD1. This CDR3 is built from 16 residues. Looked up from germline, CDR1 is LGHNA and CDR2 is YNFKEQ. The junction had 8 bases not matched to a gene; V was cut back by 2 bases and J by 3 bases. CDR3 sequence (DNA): TGTGCCAGCAGCCAACTCCCCGGGACAGGGCTCTACGAGCAGTACTTC. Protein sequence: CASSQLPGTGLYEQYF.

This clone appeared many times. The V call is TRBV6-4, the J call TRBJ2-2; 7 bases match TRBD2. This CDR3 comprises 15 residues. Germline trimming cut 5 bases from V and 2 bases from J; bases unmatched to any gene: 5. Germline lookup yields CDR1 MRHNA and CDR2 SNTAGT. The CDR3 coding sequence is TGTGCCAGCAGTAGGAGCGGGATAAACACCGGGGAGCTGTTTTTT. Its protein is CASSRSGINTGELFF.

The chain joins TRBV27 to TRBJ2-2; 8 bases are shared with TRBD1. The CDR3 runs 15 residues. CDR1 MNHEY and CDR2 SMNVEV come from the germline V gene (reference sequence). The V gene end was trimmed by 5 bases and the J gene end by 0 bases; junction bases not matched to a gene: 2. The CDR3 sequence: CASSIQGANTGELFF. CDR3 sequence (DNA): TGTGCCAGCAGTATACAGGGGGCGAACACCGGGGAGCTGTTTTTT.

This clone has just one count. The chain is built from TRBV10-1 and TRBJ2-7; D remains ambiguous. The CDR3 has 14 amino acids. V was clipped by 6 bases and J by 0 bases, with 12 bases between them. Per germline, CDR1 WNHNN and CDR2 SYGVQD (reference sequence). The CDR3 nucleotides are TGCGCCAGCAGCCCCAGGTCCTTCTCCTACGAGCAGTACTTC. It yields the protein CASSPRSFSYEQYF.

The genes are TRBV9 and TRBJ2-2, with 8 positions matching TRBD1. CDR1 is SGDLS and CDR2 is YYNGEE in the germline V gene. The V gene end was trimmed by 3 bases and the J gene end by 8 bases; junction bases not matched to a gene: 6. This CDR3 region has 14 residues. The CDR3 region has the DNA TGTGCCAGCAGCGACCGGACAGGGCGAGGGGAGCTGTTTTTT. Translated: CASSDRTGRGELFF.

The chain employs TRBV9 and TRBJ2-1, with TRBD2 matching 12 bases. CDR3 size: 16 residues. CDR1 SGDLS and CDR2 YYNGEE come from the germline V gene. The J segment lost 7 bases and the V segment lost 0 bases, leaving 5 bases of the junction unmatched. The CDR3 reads CASSVVSSGGENEQFF. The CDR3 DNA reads TGTGCCAGCAGCGTAGTGTCTAGCGGGGGGGAGAATGAGCAGTTCTTC.

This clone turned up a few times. CDR3 region: CASSLGGPPSPLHF. The CDR3 nucleotides read TGCGCCAGCAGCTTGGGCGGGCCACCTTCACCCCTCCACTTT. The V call is TRBV5-1, the J call TRBJ1-6; no reliable D call. CDR3 size: 14 residues. Trimming stripped 0 bases from V and 9 bases from J, with 10 bases between. Germline V CDR1 and CDR2: SGHRS, YFSETQ.

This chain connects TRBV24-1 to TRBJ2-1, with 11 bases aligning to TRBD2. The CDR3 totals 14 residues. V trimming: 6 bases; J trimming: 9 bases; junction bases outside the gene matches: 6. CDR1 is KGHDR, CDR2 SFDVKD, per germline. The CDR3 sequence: CATSIAGGAGEQFF. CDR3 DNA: TGTGCCACCAGTATAGCGGGAGGGGCGGGTGAGCAGTTCTTC.

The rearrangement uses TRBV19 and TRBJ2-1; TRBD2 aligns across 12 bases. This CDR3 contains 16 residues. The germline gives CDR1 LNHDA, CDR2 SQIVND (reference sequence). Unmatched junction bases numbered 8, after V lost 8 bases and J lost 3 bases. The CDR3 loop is CASRTSGRSSYNEQFF. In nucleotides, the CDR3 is TGTGCCAGTCGTACTAGCGGGAGGTCAAGCTACAATGAGCAGTTCTTC.

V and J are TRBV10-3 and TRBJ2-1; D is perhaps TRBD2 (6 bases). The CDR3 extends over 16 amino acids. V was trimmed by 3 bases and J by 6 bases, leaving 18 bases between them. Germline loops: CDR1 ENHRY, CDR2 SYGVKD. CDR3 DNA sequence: TGTGCCATCAGTGAAATCGGGGGACTCGTACCCAATGAGCAGTTCTTC. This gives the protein CAISEIGGLVPNEQFF.